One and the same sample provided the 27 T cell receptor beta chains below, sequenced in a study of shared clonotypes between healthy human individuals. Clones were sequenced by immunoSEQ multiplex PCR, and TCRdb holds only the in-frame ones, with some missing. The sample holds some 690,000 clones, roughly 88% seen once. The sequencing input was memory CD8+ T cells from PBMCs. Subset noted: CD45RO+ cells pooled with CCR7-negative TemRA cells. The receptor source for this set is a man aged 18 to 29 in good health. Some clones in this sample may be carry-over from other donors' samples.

The CDR3 DNA reads TGTGCCAGCCGGCGGGCTAGCACAGATACGCAGTATTTT. It specifies CASRRASTDTQYF. The chain has TRBV28 and TRBJ2-3; a possible D gene is TRBD2 (5 bases). From germline, CDR1 is MDHEN and CDR2 SYDVKM. The V gene lost 8 bases and the J gene lost 0 bases, with 9 bases spanning the gap. CDR3 length: 13 residues.

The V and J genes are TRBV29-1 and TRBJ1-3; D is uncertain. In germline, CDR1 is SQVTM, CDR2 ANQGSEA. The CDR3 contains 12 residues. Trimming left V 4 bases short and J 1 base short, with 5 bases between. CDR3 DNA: TGCAGCGTTGTAGGGTCTGGAAACACCATATATTTT. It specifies CSVVGSGNTIYF.

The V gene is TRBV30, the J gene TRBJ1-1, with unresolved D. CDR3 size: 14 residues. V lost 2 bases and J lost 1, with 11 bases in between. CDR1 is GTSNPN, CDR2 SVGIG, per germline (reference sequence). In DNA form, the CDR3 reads TGTGCCTGGAGTCGGTTCGGAGGGAACACTGAAGCTTTCTTT. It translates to CAWSRFGGNTEAFF.

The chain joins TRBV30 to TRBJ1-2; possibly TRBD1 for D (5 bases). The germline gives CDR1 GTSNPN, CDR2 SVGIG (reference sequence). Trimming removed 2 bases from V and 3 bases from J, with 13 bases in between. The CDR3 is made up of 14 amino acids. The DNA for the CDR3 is TGTGCCTGGAGTCCGGGACGCGCATACTATGGCTACACCTTC. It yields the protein CAWSPGRAYYGYTF.

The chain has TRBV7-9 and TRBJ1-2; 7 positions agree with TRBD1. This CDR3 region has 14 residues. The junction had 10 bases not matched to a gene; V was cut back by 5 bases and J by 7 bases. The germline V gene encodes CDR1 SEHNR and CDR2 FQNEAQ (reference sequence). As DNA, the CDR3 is TGTGCCAGCAGCGACCAGGGGGAAGGAGGTGGCTACACCTTC. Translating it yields CASSDQGEGGGYTF.

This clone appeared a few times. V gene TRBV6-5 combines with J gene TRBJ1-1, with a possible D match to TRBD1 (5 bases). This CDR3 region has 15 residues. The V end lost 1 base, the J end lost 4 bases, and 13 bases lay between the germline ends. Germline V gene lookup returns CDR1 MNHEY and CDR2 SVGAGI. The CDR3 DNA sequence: TGTGCCAGCAGTTACTACGGGGGGGTAAGCACTGAAGCTTTCTTT. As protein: CASSYYGGVSTEAFF.

This CDR3 reads CASSLRTGTTYEQYF. In nucleotides, the CDR3 is TGTGCCAGCAGCTTACGTACTGGGACAACCTACGAGCAGTACTTC. The chain recombines TRBV7-2 with TRBJ2-7; D is possibly TRBD1 (6 bases). The length of the CDR3 is 15 residues. The germline gives CDR1 SGHTA, CDR2 FQGNSA. Deletions cut 2 bases from V and 2 bases from J, with 13 bases between.

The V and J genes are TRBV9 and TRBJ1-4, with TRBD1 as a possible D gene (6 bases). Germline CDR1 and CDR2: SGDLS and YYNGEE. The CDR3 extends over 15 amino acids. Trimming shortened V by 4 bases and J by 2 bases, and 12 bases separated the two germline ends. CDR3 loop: CASSPGGGTNEKLFF. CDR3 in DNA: TGTGCCAGCAGCCCAGGCGGGGGCACTAATGAAAAACTGTTTTTT.

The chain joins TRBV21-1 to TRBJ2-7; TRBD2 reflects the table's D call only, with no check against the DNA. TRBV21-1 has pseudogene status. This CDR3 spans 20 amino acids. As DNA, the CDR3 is TGTGCCAGCAGCAAAACGCCCCGGGGGGCTCGAAACTATTACTCCTACGAGCAGTACTTC. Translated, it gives CASSKTPRGARNYYSYEQYF.

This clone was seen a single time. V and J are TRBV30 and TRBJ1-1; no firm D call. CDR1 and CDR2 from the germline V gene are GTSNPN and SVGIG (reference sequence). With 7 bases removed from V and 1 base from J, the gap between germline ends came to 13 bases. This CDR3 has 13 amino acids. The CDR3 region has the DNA TGTGCCTTGCGTTTGGTCCAGAACACTGAAGCTTTCTTT. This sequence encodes CALRLVQNTEAFF. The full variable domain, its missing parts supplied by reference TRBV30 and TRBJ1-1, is SQTIHQWPATLVQPVGSPLSLECTVEGTSNPNLYWYRQAAGRGLQLLFYSVGIGQISSEVPQNLSASRPQDRQFILSSKKLLLSDSGFYLCALRLVQNTEAFFGQGTRLTVV.

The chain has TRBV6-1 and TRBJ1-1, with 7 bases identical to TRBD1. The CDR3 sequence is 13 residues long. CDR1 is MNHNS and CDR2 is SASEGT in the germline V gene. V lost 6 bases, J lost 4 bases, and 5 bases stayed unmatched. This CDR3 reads CASRQGGSTEAFF. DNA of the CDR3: TGTGCCAGCAGGCAGGGGGGCTCCACTGAAGCTTTCTTT.

The CDR3 DNA follows: TGTGCCAGCAGTTTATGGGGGGACACTGAAGCTTTCTTT. Amino acids: CASSLWGDTEAFF. The V and J genes are TRBV27 and TRBJ1-1; a possible D gene is TRBD1 (5 bases). The CDR3 runs to 13 residues. The V and J ends lost 1 base and 3 bases respectively, with 6 bases between them. The germline V gene encodes CDR1 MNHEY and CDR2 SMNVEV (reference sequence).

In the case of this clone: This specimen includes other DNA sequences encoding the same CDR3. CDR3 nucleotides: TGTGCCAGCAGCCTTGGACAGCCCTACGAGCAGTACTTC. This translates into CASSLGQPYEQYF. This chain uses TRBV28 with TRBJ2-7; tentatively, D is TRBD1 (6 bases). Per the germline V gene, CDR1 is MDHEN and CDR2 is SYDVKM. The CDR3 has 13 amino acids. The V end was cut by 6 bases, the J end by 2 bases, with 11 bases between.

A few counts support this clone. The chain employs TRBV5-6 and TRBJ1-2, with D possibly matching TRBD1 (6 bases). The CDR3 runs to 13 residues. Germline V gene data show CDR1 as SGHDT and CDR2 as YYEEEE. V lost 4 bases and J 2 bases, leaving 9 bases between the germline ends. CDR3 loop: CASSPGQNYGYTF. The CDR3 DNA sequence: TGTGCCAGCAGCCCCGGACAGAACTATGGCTACACCTTC.

This CDR3 reads CASSLASRVYEQYF. The CDR3 DNA sequence: TGTGCCAGCAGCTTAGCGTCTCGAGTTTACGAGCAGTACTTC. This chain uses TRBV7-8 with TRBJ2-7, with D uncertain. V was clipped by 0 bases and J by 4 bases, with 10 bases between them. Germline V lookup: CDR1 SGHVS, CDR2 FQNEAQ. CDR3 length: 14 residues.

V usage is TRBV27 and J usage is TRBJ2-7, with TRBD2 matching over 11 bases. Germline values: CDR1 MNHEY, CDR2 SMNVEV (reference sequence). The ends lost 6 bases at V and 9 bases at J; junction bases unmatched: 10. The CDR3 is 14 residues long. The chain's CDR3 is CASRLLAGDRLQYF. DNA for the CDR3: TGTGCCAGCAGGTTACTAGCGGGAGACCGCTTGCAGTACTTC.

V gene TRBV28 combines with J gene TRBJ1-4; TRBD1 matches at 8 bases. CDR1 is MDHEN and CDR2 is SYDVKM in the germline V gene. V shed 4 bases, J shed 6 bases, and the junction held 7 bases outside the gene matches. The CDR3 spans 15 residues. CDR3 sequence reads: CASSSSGQVDEKLFF. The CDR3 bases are TGTGCCAGCAGTTCCTCGGGACAGGTGGATGAAAAACTGTTTTTT.

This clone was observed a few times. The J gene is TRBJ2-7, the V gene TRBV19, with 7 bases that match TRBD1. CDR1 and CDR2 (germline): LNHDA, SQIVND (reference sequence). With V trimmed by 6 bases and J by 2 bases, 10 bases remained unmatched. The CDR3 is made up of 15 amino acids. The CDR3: CASRLTGTGTYEQYF. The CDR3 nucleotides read TGTGCCAGTAGGTTGACAGGGACGGGGACCTACGAGCAGTACTTC.

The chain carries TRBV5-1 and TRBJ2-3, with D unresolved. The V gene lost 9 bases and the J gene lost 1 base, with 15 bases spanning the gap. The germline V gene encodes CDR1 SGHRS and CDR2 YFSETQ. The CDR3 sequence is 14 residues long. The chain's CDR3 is CATRVSPGTDTQYF. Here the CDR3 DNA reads TGCGCCACCCGCGTTTCACCGGGCACAGATACGCAGTATTTT.

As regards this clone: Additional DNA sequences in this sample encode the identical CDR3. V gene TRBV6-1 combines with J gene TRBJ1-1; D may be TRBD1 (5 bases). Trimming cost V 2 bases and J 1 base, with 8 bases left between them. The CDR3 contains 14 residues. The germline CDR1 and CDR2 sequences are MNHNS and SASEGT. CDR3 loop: CASSERGPNTEAFF. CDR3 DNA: TGTGCCAGCAGTGAAAGGGGCCCGAACACTGAAGCTTTCTTT.

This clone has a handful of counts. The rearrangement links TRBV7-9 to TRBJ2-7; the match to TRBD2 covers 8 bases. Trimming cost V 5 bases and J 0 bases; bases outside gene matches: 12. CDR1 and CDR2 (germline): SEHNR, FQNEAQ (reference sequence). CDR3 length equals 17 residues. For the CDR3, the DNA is TGTGCCAGCAGCCCGTTAATACTAGCGGACACCTCCTACGAGCAGTACTTC. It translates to CASSPLILADTSYEQYF.

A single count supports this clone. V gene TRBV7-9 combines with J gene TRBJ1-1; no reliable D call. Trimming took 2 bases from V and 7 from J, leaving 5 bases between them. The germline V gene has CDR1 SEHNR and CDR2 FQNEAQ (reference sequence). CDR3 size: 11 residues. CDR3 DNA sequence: TGTGCCAGCAGCTTATTTAGTGAAGCTTTCTTT. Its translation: CASSLFSEAFF.

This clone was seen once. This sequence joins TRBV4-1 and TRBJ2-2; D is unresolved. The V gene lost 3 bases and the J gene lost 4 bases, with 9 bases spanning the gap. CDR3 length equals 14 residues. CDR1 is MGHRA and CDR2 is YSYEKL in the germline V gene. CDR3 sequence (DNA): TGCGCCAGCAGCCACCGAACGGGCACCGGGGAGCTGTTTTTT. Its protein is CASSHRTGTGELFF.

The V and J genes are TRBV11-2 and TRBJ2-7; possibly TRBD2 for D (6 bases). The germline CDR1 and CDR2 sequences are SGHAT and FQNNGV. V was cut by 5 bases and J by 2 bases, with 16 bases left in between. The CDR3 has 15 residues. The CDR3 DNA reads TGTGCCAGCAGCCTTCCACTAGCCACGACCTACGAGCAGTACTTC. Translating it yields CASSLPLATTYEQYF.

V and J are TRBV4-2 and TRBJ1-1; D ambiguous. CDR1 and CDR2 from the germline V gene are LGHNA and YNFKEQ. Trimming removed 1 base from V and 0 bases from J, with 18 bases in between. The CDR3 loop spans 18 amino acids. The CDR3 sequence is CASSQAKTLFNMNTEAFF. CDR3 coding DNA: TGTGCCAGCAGCCAAGCCAAGACACTTTTTAATATGAACACTGAAGCTTTCTTT.

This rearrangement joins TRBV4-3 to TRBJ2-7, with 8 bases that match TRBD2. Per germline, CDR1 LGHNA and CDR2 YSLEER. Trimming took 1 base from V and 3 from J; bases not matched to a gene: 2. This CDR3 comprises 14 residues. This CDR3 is CASSQASGLYEQYF. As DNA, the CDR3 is TGCGCCAGCAGCCAAGCTAGCGGGCTCTACGAGCAGTACTTC.

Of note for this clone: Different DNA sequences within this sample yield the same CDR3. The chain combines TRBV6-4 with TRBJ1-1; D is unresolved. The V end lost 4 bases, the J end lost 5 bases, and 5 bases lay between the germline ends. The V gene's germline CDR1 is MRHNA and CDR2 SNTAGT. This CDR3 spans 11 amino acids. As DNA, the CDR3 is TGTGCCAGCAGTGGCGGGACTGAAGCTTTCTTT. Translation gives CASSGGTEAFF.